In this sample, the clone carrying this TCR beta chain turned up a few times. Its antigen is currently unknown. This record belongs to a study of early T cells in non-severe SARS-CoV-2 infection. Whole-study context: Sequencing input comprised bulk RNA from unsorted whole blood; chain pairing was not available.

MiXCR, run by TCRdb on the 5' RACE reads, gives a single entry per CDR3 protein. There are fewer than 75,000 distinct CDR3 sequences in the sample; around 19% occur only once, and almost 9% lies in the top ten. This CDR3 is built from 14 residues. Trimming pared 1 base from V and 6 bases from J, leaving 9 bases between. The germline V gene encodes CDR1 SGHTA and CDR2 FQGNSA. Study outcomes and limitations: The VDJdb matching leaned toward anti-spike CD8 responses and overlooked private and CD4 specificities.

The V and J genes are TRBV7-2 and TRBJ1-4, with no clear D. The clonotype was recovered from an adult who was a healthcare worker with PCR-confirmed SARS-CoV-2 infection or an uninfected control (not recorded which). This specimen consisted of whole blood, obtained at baseline. CDR3 amino acids: CASSLGRWDEKLFF. CDR3 in DNA: TGTGCCAGCAGCTTAGGACGGTGGGATGAAAAACTGTTTTTT.